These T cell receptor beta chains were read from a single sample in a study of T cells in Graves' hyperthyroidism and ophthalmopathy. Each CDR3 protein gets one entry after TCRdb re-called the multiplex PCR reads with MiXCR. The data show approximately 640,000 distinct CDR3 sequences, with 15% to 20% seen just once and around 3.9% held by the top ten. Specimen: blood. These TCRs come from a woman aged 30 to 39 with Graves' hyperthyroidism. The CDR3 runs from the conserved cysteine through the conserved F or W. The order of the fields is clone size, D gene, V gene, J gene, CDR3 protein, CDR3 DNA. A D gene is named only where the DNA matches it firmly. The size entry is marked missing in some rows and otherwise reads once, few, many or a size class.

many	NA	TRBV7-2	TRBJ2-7	CASSSAGPSYEQYF	TGTGCCAGCAGCTCGGCAGGACCCTCCTACGAGCAGTACTTC
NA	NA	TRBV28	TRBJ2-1	CASSLAPDHYNEQFF	TGTGCCAGCAGTTTAGCCCCTGATCACTACAATGAGCAGTTCTTC
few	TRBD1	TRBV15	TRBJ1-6	CATSPDRANSPLHF	TGTGCCACCAGCCCAGACAGGGCTAATTCACCCCTCCACTTT
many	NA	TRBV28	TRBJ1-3	CASSYMGWCYF	TGTGCCAGCAGTTACATGGGGTGGTGTTATTTT
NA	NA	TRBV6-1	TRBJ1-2	CASRVSTGPVGGYTF	TGTGCCAGCAGGGTATCAACAGGGCCGGTGGGGGGCTACACCTTC
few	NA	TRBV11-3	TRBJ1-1	CASSPLFTEAFF	TGTGCCAGCAGCCCGTTATTCACTGAAGCTTTCTTT
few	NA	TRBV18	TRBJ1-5	CASSPPSGNSNQPQHF	TGTGCCAGCTCACCACCGTCAGGGAATAGCAATCAGCCCCAGCATTTT
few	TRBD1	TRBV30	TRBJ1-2	CAWSPDRANGYTF	TGTGCCTGGAGCCCGGACAGGGCGAATGGCTACACCTTC
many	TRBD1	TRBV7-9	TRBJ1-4	CASSLGQGREKLFF	TGTGCCAGCAGCTTGGGACAGGGTAGGGAAAAACTGTTTTTT
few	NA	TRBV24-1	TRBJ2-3	CATSDGGTDTQYF	TGTGCCACCAGTGATGGGGGCACAGATACGCAGTATTTT
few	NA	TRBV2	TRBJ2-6	CASTWDDSGANVLTF	TGTGCCAGCACATGGGACGACTCTGGGGCCAACGTCCTGACTTTC
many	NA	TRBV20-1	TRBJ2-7	CSARGRSLSSYEQYF	TGCAGTGCTAGAGGACGGTCGCTCAGCTCCTACGAGCAGTACTTC
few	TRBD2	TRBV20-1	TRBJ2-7	CSAAGGGAYEQYF	TGCAGTGCCGCGGGGGGGGGAGCCTACGAGCAGTACTTC
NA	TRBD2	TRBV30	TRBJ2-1	CAWSSSGNVSEQFF	TGTGCCTGGAGTTCGAGCGGGAATGTAAGTGAGCAGTTCTTC
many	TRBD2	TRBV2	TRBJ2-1	CATKTSRNEQFF	TGTGCCACCAAGACTAGCAGAAATGAGCAGTTCTTC
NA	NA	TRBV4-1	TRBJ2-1	CASSQDGRPAYNEQFF	TGCGCCAGCAGCCAAGACGGAAGACCTGCTTACAATGAGCAGTTCTTC
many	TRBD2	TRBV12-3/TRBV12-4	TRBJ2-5	CASSWTSGQETQYF	TGTGCCAGCAGTTGGACTAGCGGCCAAGAGACCCAGTACTTC
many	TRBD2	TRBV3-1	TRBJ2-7	CASSQGSGGTYEQYF	TGTGCCAGCAGCCAAGGAAGCGGGGGGACCTACGAGCAGTACTTC
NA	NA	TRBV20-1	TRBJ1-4	CSAINIRNEKLFF	TGCAGTGCCATCAATATACGTAATGAAAAACTGTTTTTT
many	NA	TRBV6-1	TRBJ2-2	CASTERGAGELFF	TGTGCCAGCACAGAGAGGGGGGCCGGGGAGCTGTTTTTT
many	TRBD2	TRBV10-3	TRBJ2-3	CAPMRPAGEKDTQYF	TGTGCCCCCATGAGGCCAGCGGGAGAGAAAGATACGCAGTATTTT
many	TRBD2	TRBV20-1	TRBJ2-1	CSASPGLAGDNQFF	TGCAGTGCTTCTCCGGGACTAGCGGGAGATAATCAGTTCTTC
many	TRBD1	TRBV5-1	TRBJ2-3	CASSRDRGTDTQYF	TGTGCCAGCAGCAGGGACAGGGGCACAGATACGCAGTATTTT
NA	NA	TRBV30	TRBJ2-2	CAWSARRPYSPTNTGELFF	TGTGCCTGGAGTGCCCGACGCCCCTACAGTCCAACGAACACCGGGGAGCTGTTTTTT
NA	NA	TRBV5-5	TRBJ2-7	CASSIQYEQYF	TGTGCCAGCAGCATCCAGTACGAGCAGTACTTC
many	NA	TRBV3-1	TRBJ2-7	CASSHFGVYYEQYF	TGTGCCAGCAGCCATTTCGGAGTTTACTACGAGCAGTACTTC
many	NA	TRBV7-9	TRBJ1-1	CASRRDGMNTEAFF	TGTGCCAGCCGACGAGATGGGATGAACACTGAAGCTTTCTTT
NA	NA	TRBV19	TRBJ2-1	CASSSQRVNNEQFF	TGTGCCAGTAGTAGCCAGCGGGTGAACAATGAGCAGTTCTTC
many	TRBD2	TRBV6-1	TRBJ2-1	CASSLAGVAYNEQFF	TGTGCCAGCAGCCTAGCGGGAGTGGCCTACAATGAGCAGTTCTTC
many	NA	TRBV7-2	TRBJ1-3	CASSKPFGRAKPGNTIYF	TGTGCCAGCAGCAAACCCTTCGGACGAGCCAAGCCTGGAAACACCATATATTTT
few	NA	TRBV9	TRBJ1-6	CASSVRSENSPLHF	TGTGCCAGCAGCGTGAGGTCGGAGAATTCACCCCTCCACTTT
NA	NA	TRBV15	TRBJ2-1	CATSLGGGTNNEQFF	TGTGCCACCAGCTTGGGGGGTGGCACGAACAATGAGCAGTTCTTC
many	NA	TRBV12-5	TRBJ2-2	CASRQSSTGELFF	TGTGCTAGTAGGCAGTCATCCACCGGGGAGCTGTTTTTT
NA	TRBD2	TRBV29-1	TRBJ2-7	CSVAKLAGVLIEQYF	TGCAGCGTTGCTAAACTAGCGGGAGTTTTGATCGAGCAGTACTTC
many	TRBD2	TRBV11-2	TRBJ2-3	CASSLDFAGEITDTQYF	TGTGCCAGCAGCTTAGATTTTGCGGGAGAGATCACAGATACGCAGTATTTT
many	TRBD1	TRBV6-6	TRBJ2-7	CASSYSRPTGTGDEQYF	TGTGCCAGCAGTTACTCGCGTCCGACCGGGACAGGGGACGAGCAGTACTTC
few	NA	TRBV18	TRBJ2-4	CASSPPGTGKNIQYF	TGTGCCAGCTCCCCCCCCGGGACTGGCAAAAACATTCAGTACTTC
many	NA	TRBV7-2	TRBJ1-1	CASSRRGGPNTEAFF	TGTGCCAGCAGCCGAAGGGGGGGCCCTAACACTGAAGCTTTCTTT
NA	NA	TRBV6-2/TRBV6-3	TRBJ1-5	CASSYGIRNQPQHF	TGTGCCAGCAGTTATGGGATTCGGAATCAGCCCCAGCATTTT
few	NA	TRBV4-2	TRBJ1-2	CASTQASSYGYTF	TGTGCCAGCACCCAGGCATCCTCTTATGGCTACACCTTC
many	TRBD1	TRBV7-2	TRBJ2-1	CASSLDGTVSIEQFF	TGTGCCAGCAGCTTAGACGGGACAGTTTCAATCGAGCAGTTCTTC
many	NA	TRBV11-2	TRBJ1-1	CASSFYQGGSTEAFF	TGTGCCAGCAGCTTTTACCAAGGGGGGTCCACTGAAGCTTTCTTT
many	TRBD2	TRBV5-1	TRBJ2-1	CASSLFAGGVEQFF	TGCGCCAGCAGCTTGTTCGCGGGAGGGGTTGAGCAGTTCTTC
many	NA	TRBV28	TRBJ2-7	CASSLSETYEQYF	TGTGCCAGCAGTTTATCAGAAACCTACGAGCAGTACTTC
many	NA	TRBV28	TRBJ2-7	CASSYLSGGPYEQYF	TGTGCCAGCAGTTACCTCTCCGGGGGTCCCTACGAGCAGTACTTC
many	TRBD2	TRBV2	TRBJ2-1	CASRAGVYNEQFF	TGTGCCAGCAGGGCGGGAGTTTACAATGAGCAGTTCTTC
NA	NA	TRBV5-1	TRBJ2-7	CASNKDSSYEQYF	TGCGCCAGCAACAAAGACAGCTCCTACGAGCAGTACTTC
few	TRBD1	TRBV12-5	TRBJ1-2	CASGFGTGDGYTF	TGTGCTAGTGGTTTTGGGACAGGAGATGGCTACACCTTC
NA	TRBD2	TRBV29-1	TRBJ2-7	CSVEDTGGGGERQYF	TGCAGCGTTGAAGATACGGGGGGGGGGGGGGAACGGCAGTACTTC
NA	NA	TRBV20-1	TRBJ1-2	CSAFFSRDYYGYTF	TGCAGTGCCTTTTTTTCACGGGACTACTATGGCTACACCTTC
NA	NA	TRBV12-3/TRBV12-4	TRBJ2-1	CASNTAGQNNEQFF	TGTGCCAGCAATACGGCGGGACAGAACAATGAGCAGTTCTTC
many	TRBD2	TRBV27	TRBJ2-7	CASSLAGEVYEQYF	TGTGCCAGCAGTTTAGCGGGAGAGGTCTACGAGCAGTACTTC
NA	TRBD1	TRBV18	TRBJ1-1	CASSGQGLNTEAFF	TGTGCCAGCTCAGGACAGGGACTGAACACTGAAGCTTTCTTT
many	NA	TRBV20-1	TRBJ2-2	CSARALANTGELFF	TGCAGTGCTAGAGCCCTAGCGAACACCGGGGAGCTGTTTTTT
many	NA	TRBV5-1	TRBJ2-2	CASSLEGYTGELFF	TGCGCCAGCAGCTTGGAGGGTTACACCGGGGAGCTGTTTTTT